The next 15 T cell receptor beta chains were all read from a single sample in a study of T cell changes during pregnancy in multiple sclerosis (dated by TCRdb to the late 2010s). Preparation of the library involved the immunoSEQ multiplex PCR assay. TCRdb mirrors the immuneACCESS table, restricted to in-frame sequences. Some clones are absent from its copies; in checked studies, under half trace to an unresolved V gene, and the reason for the others is unknown. The sample data list 84,000 or so clones, and roughly 93% of these were observed just once. Approximately 2.4% of the sample goes to the ten largest clones. Source: peripheral blood, taken in the third trimester of pregnancy. The receptors here all came from a female donor with multiple sclerosis, enrolled in a pregnancy study.

V is TRBV15 and J is TRBJ1-1; 8 bases fit TRBD1. This CDR3 is 15 amino acids long. With V trimmed by 4 bases and J by 2 bases, 6 bases remained unmatched. The germline CDR1 and CDR2 sequences are LNHNV and YYDKDF (reference sequence). The CDR3 region has the DNA TGTGCCACCAGCAAACCGTCAGGGGGCAACACTGAAGCTTTCTTT. Encoded protein: CATSKPSGGNTEAFF.

The rearrangement uses TRBV11-2 and TRBJ2-7, with D tentatively TRBD2 (7 bases). Germline loops: CDR1 SGHAT, CDR2 FQNNGV. V lost 5 bases to trimming and J lost 6 bases, with 17 bases between them. The CDR3 has 14 residues. DNA of the CDR3: TGTGCCAGCAGCCCCCGGAGGGGGGGTCGCGAGCAGTACTTC. Its translation is CASSPRRGGREQYF.

This chain connects TRBV27 to TRBJ1-1; 7 bases align to TRBD1. The J segment lost 2 bases and the V segment lost 7 bases, leaving 7 bases of the junction unmatched. Germline-derived CDR1 and CDR2 are MNHEY and SMNVEV (reference sequence). This CDR3 contains 14 residues. DNA of the CDR3: TGTGCCAGCAAAAGTGAGGGGGCAAACACTGAAGCTTTCTTT. Its translation: CASKSEGANTEAFF.

This chain joins TRBV7-2 and TRBJ1-2; TRBD1 matches at 12 bases. This CDR3 has 15 residues. From germline, CDR1 is SGHTA and CDR2 FQGNSA. V lost 6 bases to trimming and J lost 0 bases; unmatched junction nucleotides: 2. The CDR3 nucleotides are TGTGCCAGCAGGGGACAGGGGGCCCCTAACTATGGCTACACCTTC. It is translated as CASRGQGAPNYGYTF.

The chain has TRBV10-3 and TRBJ1-5; D gene uncertain. The CDR3 spans 13 residues. CDR1 ENHRY and CDR2 SYGVKD come from the germline V gene. The ends were cut back, 7 bases at V and 2 bases at J, with 9 bases in the middle. The CDR3 region has the DNA TGTGCCATCAAGAACGGGGGCAATCAGCCCCAGCATTTT. Translating gives CAIKNGGNQPQHF.

V and J are TRBV12-1 and TRBJ2-7; the DNA was not compared with TRBD1, the D call given in the table. TRBV12-1 is classified as a pseudogene. This CDR3 is built from 16 residues. The CDR3 DNA reads as TGTGCCAGCGTTCCGCCCGGGGACAGGGGTTACTACGAGCAGTACTTC. Its protein product is CASVPPGDRGYYEQYF.

J is TRBJ1-1 and V is TRBV7-9; 9 bases line up with TRBD1. Germline V gene sequence: CDR1 SEHNR, CDR2 FQNEAQ (reference sequence). Losses at the gene ends were 5 bases for V and 5 bases for J; bases not matched to a gene: 0. CDR3 length equals 12 residues. CDR3 in DNA: TGTGCCAGCAGCGGGACAGGGACTGAAGCTTTCTTT. Protein: CASSGTGTEAFF.

The gene calls are TRBV7-9 and TRBJ2-5, with no clear D. V dropped 1 base and J dropped 5 bases, with 5 bases sitting between them. The CDR3 is 12 amino acids. Germline V gene data show CDR1 as SEHNR and CDR2 as FQNEAQ (reference sequence). The CDR3 nucleotides are TGTGCCAGCAGCTTAGAGCTGGAGACCCAGTACTTC. Amino acid sequence: CASSLELETQYF.

This chain uses TRBV11-2 with TRBJ1-1, with D maybe TRBD1 (6 bases). Germline-derived CDR1 and CDR2 are SGHAT and FQNNGV. V was trimmed by 5 bases and J by 0 bases, leaving 10 bases between them. The CDR3 loop spans 14 amino acids. CDR3 nucleotide sequence: TGTGCCAGCAGCAGGGGACACCTGAACACTGAAGCTTTCTTT. Translated: CASSRGHLNTEAFF.

This rearrangement joins TRBV6-5 to TRBJ1-2; 8 bases align to TRBD1. This CDR3 contains 15 residues. V shed 7 bases and J 8 bases; nucleotides not matched to a gene: 15. The V gene's germline CDR1 is MNHEY and CDR2 SVGAGI. The DNA of the CDR3 is TGTGCCAGCACCTTAGGCCCAGGGGGCGCGAAAGGCTACACCTTC. This encodes CASTLGPGGAKGYTF.

This chain links TRBV14 with TRBJ1-1; D perhaps matches TRBD1 (5 bases). Trimming removed 4 bases from V and 7 bases from J, with 19 bases in between. The length of the CDR3 is 15 residues. Looked up from germline, CDR1 is SGHDN and CDR2 is FVKESK. The CDR3 loop reads CASSLRATRPNEAFF. Here the CDR3 DNA reads TGTGCCAGCAGCCTCAGGGCAACTCGGCCAAATGAAGCTTTCTTT. Using reference TRBV14 and TRBJ1-1 for the parts outside the CDR3, the full variable domain is EAGVTQFPSHSVIEKGQTVTLRCDPISGHDNLYWYRRVMGKEIKFLLHFVKESKQDESGMPNNRFLAERTGGTYSTLKVQPAELEDSGVYFCASSLRATRPNEAFFGQGTRLTVV.

The chain is built from TRBV7-3 and TRBJ2-1; 11 bases are shared with TRBD2. The germline gives CDR1 SGHTA, CDR2 FQGTGA. The length of the CDR3 is 14 residues. The junction had 0 bases not matched to a gene; V was cut back by 3 bases and J by 5 bases. CDR3 sequence (DNA): TGTGCCAGCAGCTTGACTAGCGGGGACAATGAGCAGTTCTTC. The encoded protein is CASSLTSGDNEQFF.

This clone appeared once. The rearrangement joins TRBV2 to TRBJ1-6; possibly TRBD1 for D (5 bases). The CDR3 totals 22 residues. Trimming removed 3 bases from V and 0 bases from J, with 27 bases in between. Germline lookup yields CDR1 SNHLY and CDR2 FYNNEI. The CDR3 sequence is CASSELVPGGFQQSSYNSPLHF. The DNA for the CDR3 is TGTGCCAGCAGTGAGTTAGTTCCCGGGGGGTTTCAGCAGAGCTCCTATAATTCACCCCTCCACTTT.

V is TRBV2 and J is TRBJ1-2; 10 bases are a match to TRBD1. The CDR3 covers 14 residues. The trim removed 7 bases at V and 8 bases at J, leaving 10 bases unmatched. Germline V gene sequence: CDR1 SNHLY, CDR2 FYNNEI. Here the CDR3 DNA reads TGTGCCAGCATGGGGGACAGGGGAATGATGGGCTACACCTTC. Translated: CASMGDRGMMGYTF.

The chain is built from TRBV30 and TRBJ2-5; 8 nucleotides agree with TRBD2. This CDR3 comprises 16 residues. From germline, CDR1 is GTSNPN and CDR2 SVGIG (reference sequence). With 8 bases clipped from V and 1 base from J, the junction kept 15 bases outside the gene matches. DNA for the CDR3: TGTGCCGGAGAAACGGGGCTAGCGGGCCTCCAAGAGACCCAGTACTTC. Residues: CAGETGLAGLQETQYF.